The clone carrying this T cell receptor beta chain has only a few counts. Its antigen is unidentified. Trimming shortened V by 5 bases and J by 0 bases, and 10 bases separated the two germline ends. The CDR3 length is 13 residues. Germline CDR1 reads GTSNPN; CDR2 reads SVGIG (reference sequence). The data originate from a study of CD8 T cells in ankylosing spondylitis. MiXCR, applied by TCRdb to the 5' RACE reads, yields one record per CDR3 protein. The sample has under 450,000 distinct CDR3 sequences, 17% seen once. Study-wide results and limits: A TCR beta motif of several highly homologous variants seemed to mark ankylosing spondylitis blood.

V usage is TRBV30 and J usage is TRBJ1-1; no clear D. Source material: blood, either unsorted or a sorted T cell fraction (not recorded which). The sequence was collected from a male donor with ankylosing spondylitis. The CDR3 DNA is TGTGCCTGGTCCATCAGGATGAACACTGAAGCTTTCTTT. This translates into CAWSIRMNTEAFF.